This entry features one T cell receptor (beta chain) sequence. Its binding antigen is unknown. No clone much larger than this one lies a single base away; base qualities are absent. The library was produced with PCR. The sample was run on an Illumina HiSeq 4000. Bulk TCR libraries were made following a previously described method, with the TCR primers given in Table S5. Total RNA was purified with the Qiagen AllPrep DNA/RNA kit. Before analysis, reads from multiple sequencing runs of one library were combined. The original methods were these. Reads were retained only if the reads had an exact TCR constant sequence, and the retained reads were trimmed to 150 nt and grouped according to their 12-nt molecular barcodes. Reads inside each barcode group were sub-clustered using a 15% Levenshtein threshold, and a quality-weighted consensus sequence was constructed for each RNA molecule. Non-functional sequences were filtered out, along with any lower-count sequence sitting one edit away from another sequence. Based on a fit of two negative binomial distributions, barcode sub-clusters having less than 20% of the maximum read count were discarded. TCRdb redid the processing of the public reads, applying fastp at Q25 and MiXCR, and retained in-frame beta chains. Records with the same CDR3 protein are collapsed into one entry carrying the most frequent genes and DNA. The V and J calls, along with clone size, are taken from TCRdb and not from the paper's own processing. The sample includes roughly 9,700 distinct CDR3 sequences, with around a fifth observed a single time. The top ten constitute around 1.7% of the sample.

Sequences SGHDT (CDR1) and YYEEEE (CDR2) are obtained from the germline V gene. Inclusive of the bounding cysteine and phenylalanine, the CDR3 is 13 residues long. The read is trimmed to its CDR3 DNA, 39 bases read in frame from base 1. Compared with germline, V lacks 3 bases and J lacks 4 bases; bases without a gene match: 4. These data belong to a study of molecular identifiers for immune sequencing clone quantification (dated by TCRdb to the late 2010s). Turning to the overall study: For a replicate experiment, RNA from roughly 21,000 or 96,000 naive CD8 T cells was divided into five aliquots, of which four were sequenced. This methods study benchmarked molecular-identifier clustering-based TCR repertoire sequencing (MIDCIRS) and TCR RNA copy counting, using CD8 T cells to do so.

Libraries of naive CD8 T cells were built from approximately 20,000 to 1,000,000 sorted cells, with 10%, 30% or 50% of the purified RNA used. Naive CD8 T cells were FACS-sorted as CD8+CD4-CCR7+CD45RA+ on a BD FACSAria II into RLT Plus buffer. Roughly 10 TCR copies' worth of Jurkat RNA were spiked into roughly 19,000-1,000,000 naive CD8 T cell samples to test detection sensitivity. CD8 T cells were enriched using RosetteSep CD8+ T Cell Enrichment Cocktail and Ficoll-Paque, and the enriched cells then underwent ACK red cell lysis. Here is what the overall study found, with its caveats: Modeling estimated roughly 3.2 recovered TCR RNA copies per cell, compared with about 9.3 by digital PCR, which implies around 30% capture efficiency. Clones above 20 RNA copies held over 97% of molecules in CMV-specific effector cells but under 1% in naive cells. When barcode sub-clustering was not used, chimeric consensus sequences inflated TCR diversity, with chimeras reaching as high as 47%. Highly expanded clone sizes could be underestimated if identical TCR molecules share a barcode. A single cell's worth of spiked-in Jurkat TCR RNA was reported detectable even among approximately 930,000 naive CD8 T cells. Naive libraries contained spiked-in Jurkat TCR RNA (approximately ten copies' worth), which is not part of the donor repertoire.

The sequence is built from TRBV5-6 and TRBJ2-7; TRBD1 fits 7 bases in the junction. Material for sequencing was naive CD8+ T cells from blood, with Jurkat cell RNA spiked in. Reading the label with the study, this specimen's cell subset or site is: FACS-sorted CD8+CD4-CCR7+CD45RA+ naive T cells. The receptor was derived from a human donor in good health. Some libraries in this study had Jurkat cell RNA spiked in. The sequenced DNA is TGTGCCAGCAGCTCCGGGACAGCTTACGAGCAGTACTTC. It codes for CASSSGTAYEQYF.